One sample yielded the 3 T cell receptor beta chains listed below, sequenced in a study of shared clonotypes between healthy human individuals (TCRdb year 2020). The library relied on the immunoSEQ multiplex PCR assay. Held by TCRdb, this immuneACCESS table contains in-frame sequences only and omits some clones. Under half of the omission traces to an unresolved V gene where checked; the cause of the rest is unknown. In all, the sample holds some 1 million clones, and under 80% of those were seen once. The ten largest account for about 1.5% of the sample. The sequenced material came from memory CD4+ T cells sorted from blood. The cell subset or site label on this specimen signifies: CD45RA-negative fraction. The receptors originated from a man aged 18 to 30 in good health.

The V call is TRBV18, the J call TRBJ2-7, with D possibly called TRBD1 or TRBD2 (5 bases each). Germline values: CDR1 KGHSH, CDR2 LQKENI. The CDR3 has 13 amino acids. Trimming pared 3 bases from V and 7 bases from J, leaving 13 bases between. The CDR3: CASSPPTKGEQYF. The CDR3 nucleotides read TGTGCCAGCTCACCGCCGACTAAGGGGGAGCAGTACTTC.

The chain uses TRBV15 and TRBJ1-2; TRBD1 aligns across 10 bases. V lost 0 bases, J lost 9 bases, and 7 bases stayed unmatched. The germline V gene encodes CDR1 LNHNV and CDR2 YYDKDF (reference sequence). The CDR3 runs to 15 residues. Written as DNA, the CDR3 is TGTGCCACCAGCAGAGATATTTCGGGACAGGGGAGCTACACCTTC. Its translation is CATSRDISGQGSYTF. The full variable domain, in which reference TRBV15 and TRBJ1-2 provide the parts outside the CDR3, is DAMVIQNPRYQVTQFGKPVTLSCSQTLNHNVMYWYQQKSSQAPKLLFHYYDKDFNNEADTPDNFQSRRPNTSFCFLDIRSPGLGDTAMYLCATSRDISGQGSYTFGSGTRLTVV.

The chain joins TRBV7-8 to TRBJ2-2; 9 bases map to TRBD2. The V gene end was trimmed by 1 base and the J gene end by 5 bases; junction bases not matched to a gene: 8. Germline CDR1 and CDR2: SGHVS and FQNEAQ. The CDR3 totals 17 residues. Here the CDR3 DNA reads TGTGCCAGCAGCTTAGGCGGCGGGGGGGCCGGTACCGGGGAGCTGTTTTTT. Translating gives CASSLGGGGAGTGELFF. The variable domain in full, completed from reference TRBV7-8 and TRBJ2-2, reads GAGVSQSPRYKVAKRGQDVALRCDPISGHVSLFWYQQALGQGPEFLTYFQNEAQLDKSGLPSDRFFAERPEGSVSTLKIQRTQQEDSAVYLCASSLGGGGAGTGELFFGEGSRLTVL.